The 13 T cell receptor beta chains below all came from one sample that was sequenced in a study of blood T cell repertoires in COVID-19. Libraries were prepared by immunoSEQ multiplex PCR; TCRdb keeps only in-frame clonotypes and omits some of them. The repertoire holds roughly 150,000 clones, with around nine tenths as singletons. The sample taken for sequencing was peripheral blood. The receptors shown here come from a man between 60 and 75 years old with active or convalescent COVID-19.

The V gene is TRBV11-3, the J gene TRBJ2-7; TRBD1 aligns across 10 bases. V was clipped by 5 bases and J by 6 bases; unmatched bases: 7. Germline values: CDR1 SGHNT, CDR2 YENEEA. CDR3 length: 14 amino acids. The CDR3 DNA is TGTGCCAGCAGCCCCGGGACAGGGGACAGCGAGCAGTACTTC. It codes for CASSPGTGDSEQYF.

V gene TRBV6-5 combines with J gene TRBJ1-5; D is unclear. The CDR3 runs to 15 residues. Per germline, CDR1 MNHEY and CDR2 SVGAGI. V dropped 6 bases and J dropped 3 bases, with 15 bases sitting between them. CDR3 region: CASRPLAGFNQPQHF. CDR3 coding DNA: TGTGCCAGCAGGCCCTTGGCAGGCTTCAATCAGCCCCAGCATTTT.

The gene calls are TRBV10-3 and TRBJ1-5, with TRBD1 matching 7 bases. This CDR3 has 15 residues. Trimming cost V 5 bases and J 7 bases; bases outside gene matches: 11. Germline V gene lookup returns CDR1 ENHRY and CDR2 SYGVKD. CDR3 in DNA: TGTGCCATCAGTCCCGGGACAGAAGTTACCCAGCCCCAGCATTTT. This encodes CAISPGTEVTQPQHF.

The genes are TRBV2 and TRBJ1-4; no firm D call. In germline, CDR1 is SNHLY, CDR2 FYNNEI. The CDR3 contains 13 residues. Trimming took off 8 bases at V and 8 bases at J, with 15 bases between the two ends. CDR3 residues: CASSGSGVEKLFF. CDR3 DNA: TGTGCCAGCTCCGGGTCCGGGGTGGAAAAACTGTTTTTT.

The V and J genes are TRBV3-1 (or the pseudogene TRBV3-2) and TRBJ1-1; D is undetermined. This CDR3 contains 14 residues. V lost 6 bases, J lost 0 bases, and 11 bases lay in between. Germline V gives CDR1 LGHDT, CDR2 YNNKEL (reference sequence). In DNA form, the CDR3 reads TGTGCCAGCAGACCAGGAACAATGAACACTGAAGCTTTCTTT. This translates into CASRPGTMNTEAFF.

V gene TRBV19 combines with J gene TRBJ1-5; TRBD1 aligns across 9 bases. V lost 7 bases to trimming and J lost 6 bases; unmatched junction nucleotides: 13. CDR1 is LNHDA and CDR2 is SQIVND in the germline V gene (reference sequence). The CDR3 is 16 residues long. CDR3 region: CASNSGRTGVFQPQHF. In DNA, the CDR3 is TGTGCCAGTAACTCAGGGAGGACAGGGGTGTTTCAGCCCCAGCATTTT.

The chain has TRBV5-1 and TRBJ1-2; TRBD1 matches 7 bases. V shed 4 bases and J 6 bases; nucleotides not matched to a gene: 3. Germline V CDR1 and CDR2: SGHRS, YFSETQ. The length of the CDR3 is 12 residues. CDR3 amino acids: CASSSTGDGYTF. The CDR3 DNA sequence: TGCGCCAGCAGCAGTACAGGGGATGGCTACACCTTC.

This clone is a singleton in its sample. This sequence joins TRBV19 and TRBJ1-6; tentative D call: TRBD1 (5 bases). The germline V gene has CDR1 LNHDA and CDR2 SQIVND (reference sequence). V lost 3 bases to trimming and J lost 7 bases, with 13 bases between them. CDR3 length: 15 amino acids. This CDR3 is CASSMLDGGNSPLHF. In DNA, the CDR3 is TGTGCCAGTAGTATGTTAGACGGGGGAAATTCACCCCTCCACTTT.

This clone was observed once. V usage is TRBV10-3 and J usage is TRBJ2-5; possible D gene TRBD2, 6 bases. The CDR3 loop spans 14 amino acids. Germline assignment: CDR1 ENHRY and CDR2 SYGVKD. V was clipped by 6 bases and J by 0 bases, with 11 bases between them. CDR3 in DNA: TGTGCCATCAGCGGGCGGGGAGACCAAGAGACCCAGTACTTC. Its protein is CAISGRGDQETQYF.

The genes are TRBV12-3 or TRBV12-4 and TRBJ2-1; 7 bases map to TRBD1. CDR3 length equals 13 residues. V was clipped by 6 bases and J by 4 bases; unmatched bases: 3. CDR3 loop: CASRGTEYNEQFF. The CDR3 DNA sequence: TGTGCCAGCAGGGGGACAGAATACAATGAGCAGTTCTTC.

The V call is TRBV12-3 or TRBV12-4, the J call TRBJ2-1, with 8 bases identical to TRBD1. J was trimmed by 10 bases and V by 6 bases; bases with no gene match: 5. There are 12 residues in the CDR3. The DNA of the CDR3 is TGTGCCAGCAGCTTCCGGACAGGGGAGCAGTTCTTC. It translates to CASSFRTGEQFF.

The rearrangement joins TRBV28 to TRBJ2-7; D is unclear. Germline V CDR1 and CDR2: MDHEN, SYDVKM. The CDR3 runs to 12 residues. V lost 5 bases to trimming and J lost 0 bases, with 5 bases between them. Here the CDR3 reads CASSLYSYEQYF. DNA of the CDR3: TGTGCCAGCAGTCTGTACTCCTACGAGCAGTACTTC.

The chain has TRBV24-1 and TRBJ2-1, with 7 bases aligning to TRBD1. The CDR3 totals 15 residues. The germline gives CDR1 KGHDR, CDR2 SFDVKD. J gave up 10 bases and V 4 bases, and 12 bases lay outside the gene matches. Here the CDR3 reads CATSDKGQVVGEQFF. The DNA for the CDR3 is TGTGCCACCAGTGACAAAGGACAGGTTGTGGGGGAGCAGTTCTTC.